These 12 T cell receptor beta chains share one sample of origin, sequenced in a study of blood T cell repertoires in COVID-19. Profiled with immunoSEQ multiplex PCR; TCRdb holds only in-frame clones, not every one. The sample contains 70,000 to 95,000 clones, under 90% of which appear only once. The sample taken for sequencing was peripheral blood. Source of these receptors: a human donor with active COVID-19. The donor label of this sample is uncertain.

In nucleotides, the CDR3 is TGTGCCAGCAGCGCCTCTACAGGGGATTCCTACGAGCAGTACTTC. Protein product: CASSASTGDSYEQYF. The chain uses TRBV7-7 and TRBJ2-7; the match to TRBD1 covers 7 bases. J gave up 1 base and V 5 bases, and 8 bases lay outside the gene matches. CDR1 is SSHAT, CDR2 FNYEAQ, per germline (reference sequence). This CDR3 region has 15 residues.

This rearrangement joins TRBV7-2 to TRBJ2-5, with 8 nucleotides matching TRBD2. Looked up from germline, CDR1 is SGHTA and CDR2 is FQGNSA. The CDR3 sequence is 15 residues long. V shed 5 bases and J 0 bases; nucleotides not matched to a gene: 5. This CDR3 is CASSLQLADQETQYF. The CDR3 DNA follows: TGTGCCAGCAGCCTACAACTAGCGGACCAAGAGACCCAGTACTTC.

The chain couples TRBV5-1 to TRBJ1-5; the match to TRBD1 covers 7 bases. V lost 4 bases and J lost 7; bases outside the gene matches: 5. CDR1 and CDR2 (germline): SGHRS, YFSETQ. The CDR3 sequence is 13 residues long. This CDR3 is CASSRDREQPQHF. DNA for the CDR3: TGCGCCAGCAGCCGAGACAGGGAACAGCCCCAGCATTTT.

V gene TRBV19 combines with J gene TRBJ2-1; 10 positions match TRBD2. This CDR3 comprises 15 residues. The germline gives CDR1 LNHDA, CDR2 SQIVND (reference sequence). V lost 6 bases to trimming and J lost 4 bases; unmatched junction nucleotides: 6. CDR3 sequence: CASSVERGGYNEQFF. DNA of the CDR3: TGTGCCAGTAGCGTGGAGCGGGGGGGATACAATGAGCAGTTCTTC. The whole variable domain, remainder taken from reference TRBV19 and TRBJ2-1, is DGGITQSPKYLFRKEGQNVTLSCEQNLNHDAMYWYRQDPGQGLRLIYYSQIVNDFQKGDIAEGYSVSREKKESFPLTVTSAQKNPTAFYLCASSVERGGYNEQFFGPGTRLTVL.

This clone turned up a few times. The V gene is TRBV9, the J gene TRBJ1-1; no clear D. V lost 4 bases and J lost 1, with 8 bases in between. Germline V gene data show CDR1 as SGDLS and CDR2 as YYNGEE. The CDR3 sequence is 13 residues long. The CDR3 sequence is CASSPDSNTEAFF. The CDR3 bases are TGTGCCAGCAGCCCGGACTCGAACACTGAAGCTTTCTTT. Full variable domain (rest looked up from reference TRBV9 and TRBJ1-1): DSGVTQTPKHLITATGQRVTLRCSPRSGDLSVYWYQQSLDQGLQFLIQYYNGEERAKGNILERFSAQQFPDLHSELNLSSLELGDSALYFCASSPDSNTEAFFGQGTRLTVV.

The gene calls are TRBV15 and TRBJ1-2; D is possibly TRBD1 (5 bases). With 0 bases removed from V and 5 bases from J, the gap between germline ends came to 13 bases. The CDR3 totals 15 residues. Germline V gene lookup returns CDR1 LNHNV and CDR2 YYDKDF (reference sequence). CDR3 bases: TGTGCCACCAGCAGAGATCTGGGGCAGTCGTATGGCTACACCTTC. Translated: CATSRDLGQSYGYTF.

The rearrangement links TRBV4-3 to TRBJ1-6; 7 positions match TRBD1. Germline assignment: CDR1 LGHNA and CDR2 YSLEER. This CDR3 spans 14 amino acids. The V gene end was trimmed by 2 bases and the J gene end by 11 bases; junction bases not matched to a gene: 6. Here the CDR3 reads CASSQNTGVAPLHF. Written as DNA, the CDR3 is TGCGCCAGCAGCCAAAATACAGGGGTGGCACCCCTCCACTTT.

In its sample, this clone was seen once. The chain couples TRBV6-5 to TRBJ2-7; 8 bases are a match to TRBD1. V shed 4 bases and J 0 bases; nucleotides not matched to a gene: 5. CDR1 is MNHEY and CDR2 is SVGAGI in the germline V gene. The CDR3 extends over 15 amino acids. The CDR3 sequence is CASSWGQAPSYEQYF. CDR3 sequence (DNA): TGTGCCAGCAGTTGGGGACAGGCCCCCTCCTACGAGCAGTACTTC.

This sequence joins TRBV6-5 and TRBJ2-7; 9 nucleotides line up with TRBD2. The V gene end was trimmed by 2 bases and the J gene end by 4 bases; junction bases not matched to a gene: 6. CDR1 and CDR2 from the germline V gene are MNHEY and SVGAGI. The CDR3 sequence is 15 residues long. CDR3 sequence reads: CASSYRRGGRYEQYF. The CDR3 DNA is TGTGCCAGCAGTTACCGGCGGGGGGGCAGATACGAGCAGTACTTC.

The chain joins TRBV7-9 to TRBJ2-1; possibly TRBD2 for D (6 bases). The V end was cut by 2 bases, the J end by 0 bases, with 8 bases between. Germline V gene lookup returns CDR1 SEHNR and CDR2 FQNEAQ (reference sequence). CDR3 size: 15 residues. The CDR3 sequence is CASSLNSGSYNEQFF. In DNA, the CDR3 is TGTGCCAGCAGCTTAAATAGCGGCTCCTACAATGAGCAGTTCTTC.

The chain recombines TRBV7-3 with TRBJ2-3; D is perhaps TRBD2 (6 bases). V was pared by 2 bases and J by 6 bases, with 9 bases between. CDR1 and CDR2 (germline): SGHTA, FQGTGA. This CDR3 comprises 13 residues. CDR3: CASSLLGGDTQYF. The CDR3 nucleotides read TGTGCCAGCAGCTTACTTGGGGGGGATACGCAGTATTTT.

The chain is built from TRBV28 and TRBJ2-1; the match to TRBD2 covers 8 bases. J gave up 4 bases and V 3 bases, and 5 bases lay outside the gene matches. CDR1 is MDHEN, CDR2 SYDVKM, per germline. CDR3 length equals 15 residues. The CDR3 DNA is TGTGCCAGCAGTTTGGGCGGGGGGTATTACAATGAGCAGTTCTTC. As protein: CASSLGGGYYNEQFF. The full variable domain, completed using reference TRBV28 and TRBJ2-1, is DVKVTQSSRYLVKRTGEKVFLECVQDMDHENMFWYRQDPGLGLRLIYFSYDVKMKEKGDIPEGYSVSREKKERFSLILESASTNQTSMYLCASSLGGGYYNEQFFGPGTRLTVL.